This T cell receptor (beta chain) was captured in a study of identical twins. Broader study findings: The study found excess low generation probability among twin-shared out-of-frame alpha sequences. Zero-insertion analyses might be partly confounded by invariant T cells like MAIT and iNKT.

Healthy Caucasians alone served as donors. In the case of this clonotype: Its antigen remains unknown.

The CDR3 contains 15 residues. V was shortened by 1 base and J by 3 bases, with 13 bases between the two germline ends. Germline V gene data show CDR1 as SGHTA and CDR2 as FQGNSA. A universal primer site came from template switching; cDNA carried unique molecular identifiers. MiXCR, run by TCRdb on the 5' RACE reads, gives a single entry per CDR3 protein. The table records 1.5 million to 2 million distinct CDR3 sequences, under 35% of them present only once. The specimen sequenced was cord blood. The source is a newborn girl in good health. The V and J genes are TRBV7-2 and TRBJ2-7; D possibly corresponds to TRBD2 (5 bases). CDR3 DNA: TGTGCCAGCAGCTTAGGGACTTGGACCCTCTACGAGCAGTACTTC. This encodes CASSLGTWTLYEQYF.